Below are 18 T cell receptor beta chains sequenced from a single sample in a study of cytomegalovirus exposure and HLA in healthy donors (dated by TCRdb to the late 2010s). The library was generated by the immunoSEQ multiplex PCR assay. A mixture of 60 forward primers for TCR Vbeta segments and 13 reverse primers for TCR Jbeta segments was used in the multiplex PCR. The immuneACCESS repertoire file appears here via TCRdb, limited to in-frame rearrangements. These files lack a portion of the clones; in checked studies, under half of the deficit traces to unresolved V genes, and the cause of the others is not known. This sample's table carries about 54,000 clones. Approximately 7% of the sample goes to the ten largest clones. Sequenced: PBMCs. The origin of the receptors is a woman aged 40 to 50 in good health and CMV-seronegative.

The rearrangement links TRBV6-5 to TRBJ1-2; 9 nucleotides agree with TRBD1. V trimming: 4 bases; J trimming: 4 bases; junction bases outside the gene matches: 7. CDR1 is MNHEY and CDR2 is SVGAGI in the germline V gene. The CDR3 extends over 15 amino acids. Here the CDR3 reads CASSSTGGRIYGYTF. CDR3 DNA: TGTGCCAGCAGTTCCACAGGGGGCCGGATCTATGGCTACACCTTC.

The chain carries TRBV15 and TRBJ2-4, with TRBD1 as a possible D gene (6 bases). The germline CDR1 and CDR2 sequences are LNHNV and YYDKDF (reference sequence). The CDR3 sequence is 16 residues long. The V gene lost 1 base and the J gene lost 7 bases, with 17 bases spanning the gap. CDR3 nucleotides: TGTGCCACCAGCAGAGCTACCGGGACAACGGGGAACATTCAGTACTTC. Amino acid sequence: CATSRATGTTGNIQYF.

The rearrangement uses TRBV7-2 and TRBJ1-2; 7 bases match TRBD1. Germline-derived CDR1 and CDR2 are SGHTA and FQGNSA. J gave up 7 bases and V 1 base, and 6 bases lay outside the gene matches. The CDR3 totals 14 residues. The CDR3 DNA reads as TGTGCCAGCAGCTTAGGGCAGGGGGGAGGTGGCTACACCTTC. Amino acid sequence: CASSLGQGGGGYTF.

This clone is medium-sized by frequency. The chain couples TRBV7-2 to TRBJ2-7; D uncertain. Germline CDR1 and CDR2: SGHTA and FQGNSA. CDR3 length: 11 amino acids. Trimming cost V 4 bases and J 3 bases, with 4 bases left between them. For the CDR3, the DNA is TGTGCCAGCAGCTCCATCTACGAGCAGTACTTC. This sequence encodes CASSSIYEQYF.

The CDR3 loop is CASSLRTSGNNEQFF. CDR3 in DNA: TGTGCCAGCAGCTTAAGGACTAGCGGGAATAATGAGCAGTTCTTC. The chain has TRBV7-3 and TRBJ2-1; 12 bases agree with TRBD2. The CDR3 length is 15 residues. Germline V gives CDR1 SGHTA, CDR2 FQGTGA. The V and J ends lost 1 base and 7 bases, in that order; junction bases with no gene match: 2.

The V gene is TRBV19, the J gene TRBJ2-6, with 7 bases that match TRBD1. J was trimmed by 0 bases and V by 5 bases; bases with no gene match: 4. CDR3 size: 16 residues. Per the germline V gene, CDR1 is LNHDA and CDR2 is SQIVND (reference sequence). CDR3 protein: CASSPQGVSGANVLTF. The CDR3 DNA reads TGTGCCAGTAGTCCCCAGGGGGTCTCTGGGGCCAACGTCCTGACTTTC.

The CDR3 DNA follows: TGTGCCAGCAGCTTACAACCAGACAACTCTGGAAACACCATATATTTT. Its protein product is CASSLQPDNSGNTIYF. The gene calls are TRBV7-2 and TRBJ1-3; unclear D gene. Germline values: CDR1 SGHTA, CDR2 FQGNSA. V was trimmed by 2 bases and J by 0 bases, leaving 11 bases between them. This CDR3 region has 16 residues.

The chain joins TRBV5-1 to TRBJ2-3, with D possibly being TRBD2 (5 bases). The CDR3 consists of 16 residues. Germline CDR1 and CDR2: SGHRS and YFSETQ. The ends were cut back, 4 bases at V and 1 base at J, with 16 bases in the middle. The CDR3 sequence: CASSPAGLGGTDTQYF. CDR3 sequence (DNA): TGCGCCAGCAGCCCAGCCGGTCTCGGGGGCACAGATACGCAGTATTTT.

The rearrangement links TRBV19 to TRBJ2-3; weak D call: TRBD1 (6 bases). This CDR3 contains 11 residues. Germline V gene data show CDR1 as LNHDA and CDR2 as SQIVND (reference sequence). V lost 8 bases and J lost 7, with 10 bases in between. The CDR3 DNA follows: TGTGCCAGTCGTCAGGGGTATACGCAGTATTTT. The encoded protein is CASRQGYTQYF. Together with reference TRBV19 and TRBJ2-3, the CDR3 gives the full variable domain: DGGITQSPKYLFRKEGQNVTLSCEQNLNHDAMYWYRQDPGQGLRLIYYSQIVNDFQKGDIAEGYSVSREKKESFPLTVTSAQKNPTAFYLCASRQGYTQYFGPGTRLTVL.

The chain recombines TRBV4-3 with TRBJ2-1; TRBD2 agrees at 10 bases. CDR3 length: 15 amino acids. Trimming at V came to 3 bases and at J to 9 bases, leaving 8 bases not matched to a gene. Per the germline V gene, CDR1 is LGHNA and CDR2 is YSLEER. CDR3 sequence: CASSQGLAGAFEQFF. The DNA for the CDR3 is TGCGCCAGCAGCCAGGGTCTAGCGGGAGCGTTTGAGCAGTTCTTC.

The V call is TRBV4-3, the J call TRBJ1-2; 7 bases align to TRBD1. From germline, CDR1 is LGHNA and CDR2 YSLEER. After removal of 2 bases from V and 7 bases from J, the junction contained 4 bases not matched to a gene. This CDR3 has 13 amino acids. The CDR3 reads CASSQSYRGGYTF. CDR3 sequence (DNA): TGCGCCAGCAGCCAAAGTTACAGGGGTGGCTACACCTTC.

The chain is built from TRBV5-1 and TRBJ2-6; TRBD2 is a possible D gene (7 bases). CDR1 is SGHRS, CDR2 YFSETQ, per germline. Trimming removed 4 bases at V and 0 bases at J, with 14 bases between. The CDR3 is 17 amino acids. The CDR3 here is CASSDLGGASGANVLTF. The CDR3 DNA is TGCGCCAGCAGCGACTTAGGGGGGGCCTCTGGGGCCAACGTCCTGACTTTC.

The chain is built from TRBV28 and TRBJ1-4; TRBD1 agrees at 10 bases. V dropped 3 bases and J dropped 8; count of bases not matched to a gene: 6. CDR1 is MDHEN, CDR2 SYDVKM, per germline. The CDR3 runs to 15 residues. CDR3 sequence reads: CASSFRTGGEEKLFF. The DNA for the CDR3 is TGTGCCAGCAGTTTCCGGACAGGGGGAGAAGAAAAACTGTTTTTT.

The rearrangement joins TRBV6-5 to TRBJ1-2, with D possibly being TRBD1 (6 bases). V was trimmed by 7 bases and J by 1 base, leaving 16 bases between them. The CDR3 runs 15 residues. Germline V CDR1 and CDR2: MNHEY, SVGAGI. The CDR3 sequence: CASTKSRGGNYGYTF. The CDR3 DNA follows: TGTGCCAGCACCAAGTCGAGGGGGGGTAACTATGGCTACACCTTC.

The chain links TRBV7-2 to TRBJ2-5; a possible D gene is TRBD2 (6 bases). This CDR3 spans 14 amino acids. Per germline, CDR1 SGHTA and CDR2 FQGNSA. Trimming stripped 5 bases from V and 5 bases from J, with 15 bases between. CDR3: CASSIRGREETQYF. CDR3 bases: TGTGCCAGCAGCATCCGAGGCCGGGAGGAGACCCAGTACTTC.

The chain links TRBV6-1 to TRBJ1-1, with 7 bases fitting TRBD1. This CDR3 contains 13 residues. The junction had 5 bases not matched to a gene; V was cut back by 7 bases and J by 3 bases. Germline V CDR1 and CDR2: MNHNS, SASEGT. DNA for the CDR3: TGTGCCAGCAATTTCAGGGGGGACACTGAAGCTTTCTTT. Translation: CASNFRGDTEAFF.

The chain combines TRBV5-1 with TRBJ1-6, with 7 nucleotides matching TRBD1. The J segment lost 10 bases and the V segment lost 1 base, leaving 2 bases of the junction unmatched. Germline V lookup: CDR1 SGHRS, CDR2 YFSETQ. This CDR3 region has 13 residues. DNA of the CDR3: TGCGCCAGCAGCTTGAACAGGGGCTCACCCCTCCACTTT. It codes for CASSLNRGSPLHF.

The rearrangement uses TRBV18 and TRBJ2-2; 8 nucleotides agree with TRBD2. After removal of 3 bases from V and 8 bases from J, the junction contained 5 bases not matched to a gene. The germline gives CDR1 KGHSH, CDR2 LQKENI. The CDR3 loop spans 14 amino acids. This CDR3 is CASSPGLVGGELFF. The CDR3 DNA follows: TGTGCCAGCTCACCGGGACTAGTCGGAGGGGAGCTGTTTTTT.